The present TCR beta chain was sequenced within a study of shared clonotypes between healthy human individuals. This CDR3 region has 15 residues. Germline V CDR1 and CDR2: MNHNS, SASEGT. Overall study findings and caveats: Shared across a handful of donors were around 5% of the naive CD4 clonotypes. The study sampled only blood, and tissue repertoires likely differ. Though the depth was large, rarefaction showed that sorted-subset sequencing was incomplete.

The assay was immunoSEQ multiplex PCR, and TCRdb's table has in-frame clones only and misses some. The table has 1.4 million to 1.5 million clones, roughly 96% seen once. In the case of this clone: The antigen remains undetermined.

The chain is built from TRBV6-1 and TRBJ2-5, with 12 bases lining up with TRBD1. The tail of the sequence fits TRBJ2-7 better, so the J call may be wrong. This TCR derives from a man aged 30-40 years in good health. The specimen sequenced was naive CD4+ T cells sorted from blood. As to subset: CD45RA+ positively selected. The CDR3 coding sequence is TGTGCCAGCAGGCGGGACAGGGGGCGCTCCTACGAGCAGTACTTC. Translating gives CASRRDRGRSYEQYF.